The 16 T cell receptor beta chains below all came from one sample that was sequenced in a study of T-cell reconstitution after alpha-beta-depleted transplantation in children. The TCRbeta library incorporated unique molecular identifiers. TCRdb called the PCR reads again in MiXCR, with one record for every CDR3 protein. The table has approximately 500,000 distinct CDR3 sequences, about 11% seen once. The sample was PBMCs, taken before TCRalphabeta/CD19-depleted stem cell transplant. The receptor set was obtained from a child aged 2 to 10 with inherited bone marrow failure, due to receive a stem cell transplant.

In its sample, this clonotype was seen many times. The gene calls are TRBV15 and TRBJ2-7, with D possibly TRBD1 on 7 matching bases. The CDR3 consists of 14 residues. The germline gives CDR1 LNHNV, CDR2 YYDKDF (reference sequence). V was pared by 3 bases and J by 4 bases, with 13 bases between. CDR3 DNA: TGTGCCACCAGCAGGGAGGGGGCGCAGTACGAGCAGTACTTC. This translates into CATSREGAQYEQYF. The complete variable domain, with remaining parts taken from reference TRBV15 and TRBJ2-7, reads DAMVIQNPRYQVTQFGKPVTLSCSQTLNHNVMYWYQQKSSQAPKLLFHYYDKDFNNEADTPDNFQSRRPNTSFCFLDIRSPGLGDTAMYLCATSREGAQYEQYFGPGTRLTVT.

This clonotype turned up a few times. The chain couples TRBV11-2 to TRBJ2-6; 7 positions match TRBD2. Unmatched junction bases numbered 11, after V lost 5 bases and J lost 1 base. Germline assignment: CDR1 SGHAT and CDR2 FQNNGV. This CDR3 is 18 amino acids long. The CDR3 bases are TGTGCCAGCAGCGTCCGAGGGAGGGGAGGGTCTGGGGCCAACGTCCTGACTTTC. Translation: CASSVRGRGGSGANVLTF.

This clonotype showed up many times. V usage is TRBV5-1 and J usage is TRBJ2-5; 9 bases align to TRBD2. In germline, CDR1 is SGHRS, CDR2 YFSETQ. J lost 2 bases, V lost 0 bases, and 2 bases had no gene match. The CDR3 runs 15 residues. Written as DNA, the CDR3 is TGCGCCAGCAGCTTGGCTCTAGCGGGGCAAGAGACCCAGTACTTC. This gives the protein CASSLALAGQETQYF. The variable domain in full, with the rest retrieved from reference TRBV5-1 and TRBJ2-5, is KAGVTQTPRYLIKTRGQQVTLSCSPISGHRSVSWYQQTPGQGLQFLFEYFSETQRNKGNFPGRFSGRQFSNSRSEMNVSTLELGDSALYLCASSLALAGQETQYFGPGTRLLVL.

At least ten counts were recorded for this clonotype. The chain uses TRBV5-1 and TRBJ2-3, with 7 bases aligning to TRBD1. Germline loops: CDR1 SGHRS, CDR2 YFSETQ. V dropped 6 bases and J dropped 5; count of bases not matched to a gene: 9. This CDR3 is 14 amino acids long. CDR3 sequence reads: CASTVGTVRDTQYF. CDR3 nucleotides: TGCGCCAGCACCGTCGGGACAGTGCGAGATACGCAGTATTTT. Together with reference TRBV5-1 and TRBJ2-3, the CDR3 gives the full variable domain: KAGVTQTPRYLIKTRGQQVTLSCSPISGHRSVSWYQQTPGQGLQFLFEYFSETQRNKGNFPGRFSGRQFSNSRSEMNVSTLELGDSALYLCASTVGTVRDTQYFGPGTRLTVL.

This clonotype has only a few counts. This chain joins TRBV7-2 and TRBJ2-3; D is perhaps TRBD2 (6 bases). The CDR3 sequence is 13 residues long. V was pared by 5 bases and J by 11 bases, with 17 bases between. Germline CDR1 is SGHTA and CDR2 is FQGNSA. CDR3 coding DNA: TGTGCCAGCAGCAGGGGTCTCATGGGGGGGCAGTATTTT. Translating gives CASSRGLMGGQYF.

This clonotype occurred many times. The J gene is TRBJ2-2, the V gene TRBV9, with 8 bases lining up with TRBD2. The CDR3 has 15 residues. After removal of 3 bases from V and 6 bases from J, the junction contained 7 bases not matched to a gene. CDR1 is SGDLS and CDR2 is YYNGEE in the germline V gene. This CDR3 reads CASSELSGGPGELFF. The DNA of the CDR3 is TGTGCCAGCAGCGAATTATCGGGAGGGCCCGGGGAGCTGTTTTTT.

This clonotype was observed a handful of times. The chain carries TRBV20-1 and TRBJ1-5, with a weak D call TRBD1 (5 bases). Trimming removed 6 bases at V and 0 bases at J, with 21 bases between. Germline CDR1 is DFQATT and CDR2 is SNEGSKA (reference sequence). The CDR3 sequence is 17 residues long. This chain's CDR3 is CSATASGGEYSNQPQHF. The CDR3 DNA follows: TGCAGTGCAACCGCCAGCGGGGGGGAGTATAGCAATCAGCCCCAGCATTTT.

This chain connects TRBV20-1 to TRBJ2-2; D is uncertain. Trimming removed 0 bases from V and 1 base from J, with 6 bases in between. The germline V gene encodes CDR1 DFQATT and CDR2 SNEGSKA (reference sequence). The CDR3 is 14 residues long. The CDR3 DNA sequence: TGCAGTGCTAGAGATCAAGGGAACACCGGGGAGCTGTTTTTT. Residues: CSARDQGNTGELFF.

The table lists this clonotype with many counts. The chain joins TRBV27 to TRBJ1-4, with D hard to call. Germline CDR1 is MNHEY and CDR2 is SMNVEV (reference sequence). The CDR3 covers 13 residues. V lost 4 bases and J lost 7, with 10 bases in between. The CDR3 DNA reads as TGTGCCAGCAGTTACGGAGGCCTTGAAAAACTGTTTTTT. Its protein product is CASSYGGLEKLFF. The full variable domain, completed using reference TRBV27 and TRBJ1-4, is EAQVTQNPRYLITVTGKKLTVTCSQNMNHEYMSWYRQDPGLGLRQIYYSMNVEVTDKGDVPEGYKVSRKEKRNFPLILESPSPNQTSLYFCASSYGGLEKLFFGSGTQLSVL.

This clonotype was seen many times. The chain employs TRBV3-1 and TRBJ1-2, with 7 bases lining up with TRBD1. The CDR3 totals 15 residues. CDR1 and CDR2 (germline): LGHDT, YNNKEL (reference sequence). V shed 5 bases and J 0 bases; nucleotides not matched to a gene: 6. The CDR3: CASSGTDRANYGYTF. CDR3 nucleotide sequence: TGTGCCAGCAGCGGTACAGACAGGGCTAACTATGGCTACACCTTC.

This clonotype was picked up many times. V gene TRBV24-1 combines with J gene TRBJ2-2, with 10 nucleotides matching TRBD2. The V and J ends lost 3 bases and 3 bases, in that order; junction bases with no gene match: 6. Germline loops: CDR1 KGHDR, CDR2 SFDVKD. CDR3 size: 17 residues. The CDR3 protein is CATSDATGTSDTGELFF. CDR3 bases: TGTGCCACCAGTGATGCGACCGGGACTAGCGACACCGGGGAGCTGTTTTTT.

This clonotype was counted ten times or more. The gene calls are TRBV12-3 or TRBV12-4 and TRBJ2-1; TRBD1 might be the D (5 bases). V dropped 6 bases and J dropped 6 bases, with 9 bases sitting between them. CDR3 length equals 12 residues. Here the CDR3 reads CASRGRSNEQFF. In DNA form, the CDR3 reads TGTGCCAGCAGGGGGCGAAGCAATGAGCAGTTCTTC.

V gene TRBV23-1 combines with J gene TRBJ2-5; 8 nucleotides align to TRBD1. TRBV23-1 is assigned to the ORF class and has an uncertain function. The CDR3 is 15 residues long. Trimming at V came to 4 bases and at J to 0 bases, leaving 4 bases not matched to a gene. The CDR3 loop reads CASSLDRAYQETQYF. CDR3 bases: TGCGCCAGCAGTCTGGACAGGGCTTACCAAGAGACCCAGTACTTC.

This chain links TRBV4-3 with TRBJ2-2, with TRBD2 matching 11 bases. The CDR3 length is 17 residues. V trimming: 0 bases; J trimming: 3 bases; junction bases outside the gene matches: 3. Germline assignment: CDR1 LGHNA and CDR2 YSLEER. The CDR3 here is CASSQDATSGDTGELFF. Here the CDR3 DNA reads TGCGCCAGCAGCCAAGACGCGACTAGCGGGGACACCGGGGAGCTGTTTTTT.

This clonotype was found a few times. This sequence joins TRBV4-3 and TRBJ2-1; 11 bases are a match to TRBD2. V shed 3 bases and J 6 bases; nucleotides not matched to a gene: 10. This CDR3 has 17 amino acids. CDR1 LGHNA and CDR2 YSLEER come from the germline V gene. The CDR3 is CASSHPSGLADLNEQFF. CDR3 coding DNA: TGCGCCAGCAGCCACCCCTCGGGACTAGCGGACCTCAATGAGCAGTTCTTC.

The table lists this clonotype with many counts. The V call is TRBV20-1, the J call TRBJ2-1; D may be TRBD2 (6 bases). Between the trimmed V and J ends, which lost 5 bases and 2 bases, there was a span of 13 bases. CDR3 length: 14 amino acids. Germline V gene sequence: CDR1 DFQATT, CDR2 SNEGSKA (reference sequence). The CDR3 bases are TGCAGTGCTTCACCCGGAGGGCCCTACAATGAGCAGTTCTTC. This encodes CSASPGGPYNEQFF.